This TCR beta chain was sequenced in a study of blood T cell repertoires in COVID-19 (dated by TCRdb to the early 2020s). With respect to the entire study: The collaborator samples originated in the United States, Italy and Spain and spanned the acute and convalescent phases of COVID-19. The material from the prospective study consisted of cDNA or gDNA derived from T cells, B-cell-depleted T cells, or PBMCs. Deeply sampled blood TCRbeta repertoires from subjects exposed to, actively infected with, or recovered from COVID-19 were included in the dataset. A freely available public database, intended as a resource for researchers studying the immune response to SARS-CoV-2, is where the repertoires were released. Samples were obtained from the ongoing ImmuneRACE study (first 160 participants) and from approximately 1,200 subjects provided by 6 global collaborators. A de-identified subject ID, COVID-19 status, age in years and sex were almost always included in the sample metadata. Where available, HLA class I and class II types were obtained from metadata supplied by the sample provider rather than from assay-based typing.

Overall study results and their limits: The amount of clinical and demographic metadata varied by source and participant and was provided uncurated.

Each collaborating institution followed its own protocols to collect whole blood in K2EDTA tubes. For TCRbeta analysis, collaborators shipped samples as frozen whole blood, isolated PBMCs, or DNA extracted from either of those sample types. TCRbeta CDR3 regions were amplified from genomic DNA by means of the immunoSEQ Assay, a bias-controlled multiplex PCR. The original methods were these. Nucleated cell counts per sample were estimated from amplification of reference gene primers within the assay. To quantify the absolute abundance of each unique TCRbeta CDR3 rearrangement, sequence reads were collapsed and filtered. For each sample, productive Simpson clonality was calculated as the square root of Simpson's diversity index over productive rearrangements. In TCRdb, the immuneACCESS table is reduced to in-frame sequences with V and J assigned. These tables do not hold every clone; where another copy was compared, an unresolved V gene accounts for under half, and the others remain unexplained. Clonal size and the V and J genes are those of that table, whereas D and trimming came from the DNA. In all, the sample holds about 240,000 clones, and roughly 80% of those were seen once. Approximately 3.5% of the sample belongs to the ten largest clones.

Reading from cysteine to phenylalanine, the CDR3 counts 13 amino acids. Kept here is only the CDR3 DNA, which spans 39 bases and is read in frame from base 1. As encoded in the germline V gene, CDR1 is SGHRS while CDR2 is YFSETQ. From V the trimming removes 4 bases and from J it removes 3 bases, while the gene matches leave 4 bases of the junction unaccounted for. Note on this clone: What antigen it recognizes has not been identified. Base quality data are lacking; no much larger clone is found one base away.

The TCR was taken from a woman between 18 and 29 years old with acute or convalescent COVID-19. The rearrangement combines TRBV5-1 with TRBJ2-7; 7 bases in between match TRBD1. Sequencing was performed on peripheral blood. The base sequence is TGCGCCAGCAGCCGGGACAGCAACTACGAGCAGTACTTC. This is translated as CASSRDSNYEQYF. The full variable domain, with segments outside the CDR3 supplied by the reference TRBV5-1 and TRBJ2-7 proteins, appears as KAGVTQTPRYLIKTRGQQVTLSCSPISGHRSVSWYQQTPGQGLQFLFEYFSETQRNKGNFPGRFSGRQFSNSRSEMNVSTLELGDSALYLCASSRDSNYEQYFGPGTRLTVT.